The sequence of this T cell receptor (beta chain) was determined in a study of metastatic and nonmetastatic thyroid tumors. Looking at the study overall: Thyroid patients, malignant and benign, had repertoires compared across blood and tumor or nodule tissue. Findings of the study overall: Reportedly, malignant thyroid tumors had significantly higher TCR beta diversity than benign nodules, in blood and tumor.

CDR3 size: 16 residues. With V trimmed by 3 bases and J by 4 bases, 4 bases remained unmatched. Germline CDR1 reads LNHDA; CDR2 reads SQIVND (reference sequence). As processed by the authors: Researchers built a distant-metastasis classifier for papillary thyroid cancer that drew on CDR3 differences across clinicopathological groups. With MiXCR, TCRdb called clones anew from the PCR reads. The V and J calls were not made by the authors but by TCRdb's processing. This sample has over 5,500 clones, with around 19% found just once. Thyroid surgery had not been preceded by any treatment in any patient. By share, this clone counts as medium-sized. Antigen unknown.

This clonotype was obtained from a female donor with papillary thyroid cancer or a benign thyroid nodule (not recorded which). Some clones in this sample may be carry-over from other donors' samples. V is TRBV19 and J is TRBJ2-3; 13 nucleotides match TRBD2. Sequencing used adjacent normal tissue. The CDR3 reads CASSIRLAGGPDTQYF. In DNA, the CDR3 is TGTGCCAGTAGTATCCGACTAGCGGGGGGACCAGATACGCAGTATTTT. The whole variable domain, filled in from reference TRBV19 and TRBJ2-3, reads DGGITQSPKYLFRKEGQNVTLSCEQNLNHDAMYWYRQDPGQGLRLIYYSQIVNDFQKGDIAEGYSVSREKKESFPLTVTSAQKNPTAFYLCASSIRLAGGPDTQYFGPGTRLTVL.